This T cell receptor (beta chain) originates from a study of T cells in tuberculosis. Trimming shortened V by 3 bases and J by 8 bases, and 13 bases separated the two germline ends. The CDR3 consists of 14 residues. Germline V gene sequence: CDR1 LGHNA, CDR2 YNFKEQ. Clones were read by immunoSEQ multiplex PCR, and TCRdb kept only the in-frame ones, dropping some. The table records 30,000 to 35,000 clones, roughly 95% of them present only once. A remark on this clone: Its specificity is unknown.

General observations from the study: Active tuberculosis patients had shorter CDR3-alpha; the beta difference was nonsignificant.

The source is a donor aged 10-29 years with latent tuberculosis or without tuberculosis infection. The chain couples TRBV4-2 to TRBJ1-4; weak D call: TRBD1 (6 bases). Sequencing was done on a sample of PBMCs. The CDR3 protein is CASSHLDRPEKLFF. The CDR3 bases are TGTGCCAGCAGCCACCTCGACAGGCCCGAAAAACTGTTTTTT.